One and the same sample provided the 10 T cell receptor beta chains below, sequenced in a study of shared clonotypes between healthy human individuals. The table came from immunoSEQ multiplex PCR; TCRdb's copy has only in-frame clones and leaves some out. The table includes millions of clones, 90% to 95% detected once. Source material: naive CD4+ T cells sorted from blood. As to subset: CD45RA+ positively selected. The source of these receptors is a man aged 18 to 30 in good health.

V is TRBV28 and J is TRBJ2-5, with D maybe TRBD2 (5 bases). V was trimmed by 8 bases and J by 2 bases, leaving 15 bases between them. Germline loops: CDR1 MDHEN, CDR2 SYDVKM. The CDR3 runs 14 residues. CDR3: CASGDSGKQETQYF. The CDR3 region has the DNA TGTGCCAGCGGGGATTCCGGGAAACAAGAGACCCAGTACTTC.

Details on this clone: The identical CDR3 is also encoded by other nucleotide sequences in the sample. The J gene is TRBJ1-5, the V gene TRBV18; D remains ambiguous. The CDR3 is 13 amino acids. Trimming cost V 3 bases and J 4 bases, with 7 bases left between them. The V gene's germline CDR1 is KGHSH and CDR2 LQKENI. The CDR3 region has the DNA TGTGCCAGCTCACCCACAGAGAATCAGCCCCAGCATTTT. Residues: CASSPTENQPQHF.

The chain employs TRBV7-9 and TRBJ1-4; D call uncertain. Germline V lookup: CDR1 SEHNR, CDR2 FQNEAQ (reference sequence). The CDR3 is 14 residues long. V gave up 3 bases and J gave up 8 bases, with 13 bases separating them. CDR3 region: CASSLLAFGEKLFF. In nucleotides, the CDR3 is TGTGCCAGCAGCTTGCTGGCTTTCGGGGAAAAACTGTTTTTT.

V is TRBV11-2 and J is TRBJ1-2; TRBD1 might be the D (6 bases). V gave up 3 bases and J gave up 4 bases, with 9 bases separating them. Germline loops: CDR1 SGHAT, CDR2 FQNNGV. CDR3 length: 13 residues. CDR3 DNA sequence: TGTGCCAGCAGCTTCGCACAGGGCTATGGCTACACCTTC. This encodes CASSFAQGYGYTF.

This clone was recorded a few times. This sample also contains other DNA sequences that code for the same CDR3. The chain is built from TRBV30 and TRBJ2-5; D is ambiguous. In germline, CDR1 is GTSNPN, CDR2 SVGIG (reference sequence). V lost 0 bases, J lost 3 bases, and 2 bases lay in between. The CDR3 has 11 residues. The CDR3: CAWSVEETQYF. The CDR3 region has the DNA TGTGCCTGGAGTGTCGAAGAGACCCAGTACTTC.

The CDR3 sequence: CAGGFQETQYF. The CDR3 DNA sequence: TGTGCCGGAGGGTTCCAAGAGACCCAGTACTTC. The genes are TRBV30 and TRBJ2-5; tentatively, D is TRBD2 (6 bases). Trimming shortened V by 8 bases and J by 1 base, and 8 bases separated the two germline ends. The CDR3 extends over 11 amino acids. The germline V gene encodes CDR1 GTSNPN and CDR2 SVGIG (reference sequence).

This chain uses TRBV5-5 with TRBJ2-7, with D possibly matching TRBD1 (6 bases). CDR1 is SGHKS and CDR2 is YYEKEE in the germline V gene (reference sequence). This CDR3 region has 14 residues. Trimming cost V 4 bases and J 3 bases, with 14 bases left between them. Here the CDR3 DNA reads TGTGCCAGCAGCCCCACAGGGTCCCGCTACGAGCAGTACTTC. It specifies CASSPTGSRYEQYF.

The chain is built from TRBV6-1 and TRBJ2-7; D unclear. The ends were cut back, 6 bases at V and 0 bases at J, with 9 bases in the middle. CDR3 length equals 13 residues. The germline V gene has CDR1 MNHNS and CDR2 SASEGT. The CDR3 reads CASRYILSYEQYF. In DNA form, the CDR3 reads TGTGCCAGCAGGTACATTCTCTCCTACGAGCAGTACTTC.

The sample holds one count of this clone. The chain carries TRBV5-4 and TRBJ2-2; either TRBD1 or TRBD2 may fit D (5 bases each). This CDR3 is built from 14 residues. Germline assignment: CDR1 SGHNT and CDR2 YYREEE (reference sequence). Trimming cost V 4 bases and J 6 bases, with 13 bases left between them. CDR3 protein: CASSAGTAAGELFF. The CDR3, as DNA: TGTGCCAGCAGCGCCGGGACGGCGGCCGGGGAGCTGTTTTTT.

V and J are TRBV7-2 and TRBJ1-1; D remains ambiguous. This CDR3 contains 11 residues. V was clipped by 3 bases and J by 12 bases, with 11 bases between them. The V gene's germline CDR1 is SGHTA and CDR2 FQGNSA. The CDR3 is CASSFSSGTFF. In DNA form, the CDR3 reads TGTGCCAGCAGCTTTTCTTCTGGAACTTTCTTT.